These 5 T cell receptor beta chains share one sample of origin, sequenced in a study of T cell clones after liver transplantation. Here immunoSEQ multiplex PCR was the method, and the copy in TCRdb shows in-frame clones only, minus some. The repertoire holds around 100,000 clones, with about 80% as singletons. The specimen comprised CD4+ T cells from blood, sampled approximately 4 years after liver transplant. The receptors here all came from a human patient who received a liver transplant. T cells may partly derive from the graft donor.

This chain links TRBV4-3 with TRBJ1-5; D unclear. The CDR3 is made up of 15 amino acids. Looked up from germline, CDR1 is LGHNA and CDR2 is YSLEER. Trimming took off 1 base at V and 7 bases at J, with 14 bases between the two ends. The chain's CDR3 is CASSQVSSGSQPQHF. The CDR3 DNA reads TGCGCCAGCAGCCAAGTATCAAGTGGCTCCCAGCCCCAGCATTTT.

The V and J genes are TRBV6-5 and TRBJ2-5; D call uncertain. The CDR3 is 12 residues long. Germline assignment: CDR1 MNHEY and CDR2 SVGAGI. The V gene lost 5 bases and the J gene lost 5 bases, with 9 bases spanning the gap. DNA for the CDR3: TGTGCCAGCAGTACGTTCGGGGAGACCCAGTACTTC. Translation: CASSTFGETQYF.

The gene calls are TRBV10-1 and TRBJ2-3, with 7 bases matching TRBD1. The CDR3 runs 12 residues. V lost 6 bases to trimming and J lost 6 bases; unmatched junction nucleotides: 3. CDR1 WNHNN and CDR2 SYGVQD come from the germline V gene (reference sequence). CDR3 DNA sequence: TGCGCCAGCAGCAAGGACAGGGATACGCAGTATTTT. Translated, it gives CASSKDRDTQYF.

The chain couples TRBV19 to TRBJ1-5; possible D gene TRBD1, 5 bases. Trimming pared 0 bases from V and 0 bases from J, leaving 15 bases between. The CDR3 contains 18 residues. Germline V gene data show CDR1 as LNHDA and CDR2 as SQIVND (reference sequence). CDR3 bases: TGTGCCAGTAGTATAGATCCGGGGACCTATTATAGCAATCAGCCCCAGCATTTT. This translates into CASSIDPGTYYSNQPQHF.

This chain joins TRBV29-1 and TRBJ2-5, with 15 bases fitting TRBD2. Germline V gene lookup returns CDR1 SQVTM and CDR2 ANQGSEA. The CDR3 loop spans 14 amino acids. Trimming at V came to 7 bases and at J to 5 bases, leaving 5 bases not matched to a gene. The CDR3 is CSAGLAGGWETQYF. The CDR3 nucleotides read TGCAGCGCGGGACTAGCGGGGGGCTGGGAGACCCAGTACTTC.